Below, 29 T cell receptor beta chains from the same sample are listed, as sequenced in a study of OX40 agonist ivuxolimab in advanced cancers. Measured with immunoSEQ multiplex PCR; TCRdb has only the in-frame clones, and not every one. The sample consists of about 53,000 clones, approximately 79% of them appearing once. This specimen consisted of CD4+ or CD8+ T cells sorted from blood, obtained in a trial of the OX40 agonist ivuxolimab. These TCRs come from an adult with an advanced solid tumor such as melanoma, head and neck, liver or kidney cancer.

V and J are TRBV29-1 and TRBJ1-2; D gene ambiguous. The CDR3 is 13 amino acids. V was pared by 6 bases and J by 4 bases, with 15 bases between. Germline CDR1 is SQVTM and CDR2 is ANQGSEA. The CDR3 loop reads CSVAPGPTYGYTF. The CDR3 coding sequence is TGCAGCGTCGCCCCCGGACCGACCTATGGCTACACCTTC.

CDR3 amino acids: CASRGGLGELFF. In nucleotides, the CDR3 is TGCGCCAGCAGGGGTGGTCTGGGGGAGCTGTTTTTT. The rearrangement uses TRBV5-1 and TRBJ2-2, with D unclear. Trimming shortened V by 5 bases and J by 8 bases, and 10 bases separated the two germline ends. The CDR3 consists of 12 residues. Germline CDR1 and CDR2: SGHRS and YFSETQ.

The rearrangement links TRBV5-6 to TRBJ1-5; 8 nucleotides align to TRBD1. Germline-derived CDR1 and CDR2 are SGHDT and YYEEEE. V trimming: 3 bases; J trimming: 6 bases; junction bases outside the gene matches: 5. The CDR3 contains 14 residues. The chain's CDR3 is CASSSQGALQPQHF. As DNA, the CDR3 is TGTGCCAGCAGCTCTCAGGGGGCGCTTCAGCCCCAGCATTTT. The whole variable domain, remainder taken from reference TRBV5-6 and TRBJ1-5, is DAGVTQSPTHLIKTRGQQVTLRCSPKSGHDTVSWYQQALGQGPQFIFQYYEEEERQRGNFPDRFSGHQFPNYSSELNVNALLLGDSALYLCASSSQGALQPQHFGDGTRLSIL.

This chain joins TRBV28 and TRBJ2-7; 9 bases agree with TRBD1. Looked up from germline, CDR1 is MDHEN and CDR2 is SYDVKM. The CDR3 runs to 15 residues. Trimming at V came to 2 bases and at J to 6 bases, leaving 8 bases not matched to a gene. In DNA, the CDR3 is TGTGCCAGCAGTTTAGACGGGACAGGGTTGATCGAGCAGTACTTC. Translated: CASSLDGTGLIEQYF.

CDR3 coding DNA: TGTGCCAGTAGTATAAGTGGGAGTAATAATGAGCAGTTCTTC. Protein: CASSISGSNNEQFF. V is TRBV19 and J is TRBJ2-1; tentative D call: TRBD2 (5 bases). Trimming shortened V by 2 bases and J by 7 bases, and 12 bases separated the two germline ends. Looked up from germline, CDR1 is LNHDA and CDR2 is SQIVND (reference sequence). This CDR3 region has 14 residues.

The CDR3 bases are TGTGCCAGCAGCCAAGATTTTGGGTTTAGTACGCAGTATTTT. It yields the protein CASSQDFGFSTQYF. V is TRBV14 and J is TRBJ2-3; D remains unclear. The CDR3 is 14 residues long. The germline V gene has CDR1 SGHDN and CDR2 FVKESK. V gave up 0 bases and J gave up 8 bases, with 12 bases separating them. The whole variable domain, remainder taken from reference TRBV14 and TRBJ2-3, is EAGVTQFPSHSVIEKGQTVTLRCDPISGHDNLYWYRRVMGKEIKFLLHFVKESKQDESGMPNNRFLAERTGGTYSTLKVQPAELEDSGVYFCASSQDFGFSTQYFGPGTRLTVL.

In its sample, this clone was seen once. The rearrangement uses TRBV6-5 and TRBJ1-1; 9 bases map to TRBD1. Germline values: CDR1 MNHEY, CDR2 SVGAGI. The CDR3 has 14 residues. Trimming cost V 6 bases and J 5 bases; bases outside gene matches: 7. In DNA form, the CDR3 reads TGTGCCAGCAGATTAACAGGGGGCAATACTGAAGCTTTCTTT. Protein product: CASRLTGGNTEAFF.

J is TRBJ2-1 and V is TRBV5-1; 7 bases align to TRBD2. V was clipped by 7 bases and J by 6 bases; unmatched bases: 10. The CDR3 loop spans 14 amino acids. Germline V gene lookup returns CDR1 SGHRS and CDR2 YFSETQ. The CDR3 DNA sequence: TGCGCCAGCCAAGAGCGGGGCTCAATCAATGAGCAGTTCTTC. Translation: CASQERGSINEQFF.

The V gene is TRBV4-2, the J gene TRBJ1-5; D is unclear. Trimming removed 0 bases from V and 9 bases from J, with 15 bases in between. CDR3 length equals 15 residues. Germline V gives CDR1 LGHNA, CDR2 YNFKEQ. The CDR3: CASSQDTSGHSPQHF. The DNA of the CDR3 is TGTGCCAGCAGCCAAGATACGAGCGGGCATTCGCCCCAGCATTTT.

The J gene is TRBJ2-7, the V gene TRBV15, with D unclear. Germline CDR1 and CDR2: LNHNV and YYDKDF (reference sequence). The CDR3 consists of 13 residues. V shed 0 bases and J shed 4 bases, with 7 bases lying between them. In DNA, the CDR3 is TGTGCCACCAGCAGAGATCTGGGATACGAGCAGTACTTC. It is translated as CATSRDLGYEQYF.

This chain joins TRBV5-6 and TRBJ1-2; a weak D match, TRBD1 (5 bases). V gave up 5 bases and J gave up 7 bases, with 18 bases separating them. From germline, CDR1 is SGHDT and CDR2 YYEEEE. The CDR3 loop spans 14 amino acids. The CDR3 reads CASRYRDLNAGYTF. DNA of the CDR3: TGTGCCAGCAGATACCGGGACTTAAACGCTGGCTACACCTTC.

The V call is TRBV18, the J call TRBJ2-1; 7 bases match TRBD1. CDR3 size: 19 residues. Trimming cost V 2 bases and J 6 bases; bases outside gene matches: 19. Looked up from germline, CDR1 is KGHSH and CDR2 is LQKENI. The CDR3 here is CASSPAFRGTVTGGNEQFF. The CDR3 DNA is TGTGCCAGCTCACCAGCCTTCAGGGGGACAGTGACTGGAGGCAATGAGCAGTTCTTC.

The gene calls are TRBV27 and TRBJ1-4; tentative D call: TRBD1 (5 bases). Germline V lookup: CDR1 MNHEY, CDR2 SMNVEV (reference sequence). Trimming left V 5 bases short and J 11 bases short, with 21 bases between. CDR3 length: 15 residues. CDR3 amino acids: CASSLGKGPGGKLFF. The CDR3 nucleotides read TGTGCCAGCAGTCTCGGGAAGGGGCCCGGCGGGAAACTGTTTTTT.

The chain joins TRBV5-1 to TRBJ1-3, with 7 bases aligning to TRBD1. The ends lost 4 bases at V and 4 bases at J; junction bases unmatched: 5. The CDR3 extends over 14 amino acids. Germline CDR1 reads SGHRS; CDR2 reads YFSETQ. CDR3 in amino acids: CASSPDRAGNTIYF. The CDR3, as DNA: TGCGCCAGCAGCCCCGACAGGGCCGGAAACACCATATATTTT. The full variable domain, its missing parts supplied by reference TRBV5-1 and TRBJ1-3, is KAGVTQTPRYLIKTRGQQVTLSCSPISGHRSVSWYQQTPGQGLQFLFEYFSETQRNKGNFPGRFSGRQFSNSRSEMNVSTLELGDSALYLCASSPDRAGNTIYFGEGSWLTVV.

The rearrangement uses TRBV7-3 and TRBJ2-5, with D uncertain. Trimming took 5 bases from V and 5 from J, leaving 12 bases between them. Per germline, CDR1 SGHTA and CDR2 FQGTGA. This CDR3 spans 13 amino acids. For the CDR3, the DNA is TGTGCCAGCAGCCCCCTACCCACGGAGACCCAGTACTTC. Protein sequence: CASSPLPTETQYF.

V gene TRBV6-1 combines with J gene TRBJ2-5; 13 nucleotides line up with TRBD2. J was trimmed by 5 bases and V by 7 bases; bases with no gene match: 7. CDR1 is MNHNS and CDR2 is SASEGT in the germline V gene. CDR3 length equals 15 residues. CDR3 nucleotide sequence: TGTGCCAGCAAAACTAGCGGGGGGGCCGGTGAGACCCAGTACTTC. Protein product: CASKTSGGAGETQYF.

This clone was recorded a few times. The chain links TRBV7-2 to TRBJ2-7; D gene uncertain. The germline CDR1 and CDR2 sequences are SGHTA and FQGNSA. Trimming shortened V by 5 bases and J by 3 bases, and 8 bases separated the two germline ends. This CDR3 is 12 amino acids long. The CDR3 sequence is CASSPAGYEQYF. Here the CDR3 DNA reads TGTGCCAGCAGCCCAGCTGGCTACGAGCAGTACTTC.

This clone was seen only a few times. This rearrangement joins TRBV5-1 to TRBJ2-5; weak D call: TRBD1 (6 bases). From germline, CDR1 is SGHRS and CDR2 YFSETQ. The CDR3 totals 13 residues. The germline V and J ends were trimmed by 0 bases and 6 bases, with 9 bases remaining between them. CDR3 DNA sequence: TGCGCCAGCAGCTTGGCAGGGGAAAAGACCCAGTACTTC. Amino acids: CASSLAGEKTQYF. Supplemented by reference TRBV5-1 and TRBJ2-5, the full variable domain reads KAGVTQTPRYLIKTRGQQVTLSCSPISGHRSVSWYQQTPGQGLQFLFEYFSETQRNKGNFPGRFSGRQFSNSRSEMNVSTLELGDSALYLCASSLAGEKTQYFGPGTRLLVL.

This clone has a handful of counts. The chain links TRBV19 to TRBJ1-2, with D hard to call. V lost 6 bases and J lost 6, with 20 bases in between. From germline, CDR1 is LNHDA and CDR2 SQIVND (reference sequence). CDR3 length: 15 amino acids. The CDR3 bases are TGTGCCAGTAGCTCTTTATGGGGAGAAGCTGATGGCTACACCTTC. Its translation is CASSSLWGEADGYTF.

The gene calls are TRBV27 and TRBJ2-7, with no clear D. The CDR3 totals 11 residues. The V end lost 5 bases, the J end lost 0 bases, and 2 bases lay between the germline ends. CDR1 MNHEY and CDR2 SMNVEV come from the germline V gene (reference sequence). In DNA, the CDR3 is TGTGCCAGCAGTCGCTCCTACGAGCAGTACTTC. It encodes CASSRSYEQYF.

In this sample, this clone turned up a few times. The chain carries TRBV5-1 and TRBJ2-6; D not certain. Germline V CDR1 and CDR2: SGHRS, YFSETQ. V lost 3 bases, J lost 0 bases, and 4 bases lay in between. The CDR3 extends over 14 amino acids. CDR3: CASSSGSGANVLTF. CDR3 DNA sequence: TGCGCCAGCAGCTCAGGCTCTGGGGCCAACGTCCTGACTTTC.

This chain connects TRBV18 to TRBJ1-1; the D is unclear. Germline CDR1 KGHSH, CDR2 LQKENI. There are 14 residues in the CDR3. Trimming left V 2 bases short and J 1 base short, with 8 bases between. Here the CDR3 reads CASSPVVANTEAFF. The CDR3 DNA reads as TGTGCCAGCTCACCAGTCGTTGCGAACACTGAAGCTTTCTTT.

V is TRBV5-1 and J is TRBJ2-7; 10 bases are shared with TRBD1. The germline gives CDR1 SGHRS, CDR2 YFSETQ. Trimming at V came to 4 bases and at J to 4 bases, leaving 8 bases not matched to a gene. The CDR3 runs to 15 residues. The CDR3 region is CASSQGTGVGYEQYF. The CDR3 nucleotides are TGCGCCAGCAGCCAGGGGACAGGGGTGGGGTACGAGCAGTACTTC. Filled out from reference TRBV5-1 and TRBJ2-7, the complete variable domain reads KAGVTQTPRYLIKTRGQQVTLSCSPISGHRSVSWYQQTPGQGLQFLFEYFSETQRNKGNFPGRFSGRQFSNSRSEMNVSTLELGDSALYLCASSQGTGVGYEQYFGPGTRLTVT.

This clone was counted a single time. The gene calls are TRBV6-6 and TRBJ2-1; D may match TRBD1 or TRBD2 (6 bases each). Between the trimmed V and J ends, which lost 4 bases and 0 bases, there was a span of 10 bases. From germline, CDR1 is MNHNY and CDR2 SVGAGI (reference sequence). This CDR3 comprises 15 residues. The CDR3 sequence: CASSSWGASYNEQFF. CDR3 coding DNA: TGTGCCAGCAGTTCTTGGGGGGCCTCCTACAATGAGCAGTTCTTC.

In DNA form, the CDR3 reads TGTGCCAGCAGGGGACTCATACACCGCACAGATACGCAGTATTTT. The encoded protein is CASRGLIHRTDTQYF. The rearrangement uses TRBV6-5 and TRBJ2-3, with a tentative D call TRBD2 (6 bases). This CDR3 is built from 15 residues. Trimming stripped 6 bases from V and 1 base from J, with 14 bases between. Germline lookup yields CDR1 MNHEY and CDR2 SVGAGI.

This CDR3 reads CASSHRWGGIAGVRTGELFF. In DNA form, the CDR3 reads TGTGCCAGCAGCCACCGATGGGGGGGAATAGCGGGAGTCAGAACCGGGGAGCTGTTTTTT. The chain links TRBV9 to TRBJ2-2, with TRBD2 matching 9 bases. This CDR3 has 20 amino acids. Germline V lookup: CDR1 SGDLS, CDR2 YYNGEE. J was trimmed by 5 bases and V by 4 bases; bases with no gene match: 21.

This sequence joins TRBV4-1 and TRBJ2-4, with D unresolved. V was shortened by 2 bases and J by 2 bases, with 19 bases between the two germline ends. Per germline, CDR1 MGHRA and CDR2 YSYEKL. This CDR3 is 18 amino acids long. The DNA for the CDR3 is TGCGCCAGCAGCCAACGCGTTGCCGGCCAGGCCCCCAAAAACATTCAGTACTTC. Encoded protein: CASSQRVAGQAPKNIQYF.

The CDR3 nucleotides read TGCGCCAGCAGCTTGGCCCCAGCAGGGAACACCGGGGAGCTGTTTTTT. Translated, it gives CASSLAPAGNTGELFF. The chain joins TRBV5-1 to TRBJ2-2; D remains ambiguous. The CDR3 contains 16 residues. Deletions cut 0 bases from V and 1 base from J, with 10 bases between. The germline V gene encodes CDR1 SGHRS and CDR2 YFSETQ.

The V and J genes are TRBV7-2 and TRBJ1-6; D perhaps matches TRBD1 (5 bases). The CDR3 sequence is 19 residues long. Germline CDR1 reads SGHTA; CDR2 reads FQGNSA. V lost 5 bases to trimming and J lost 6 bases, with 26 bases between them. CDR3 protein: CASSLRQQYYRDFNSPLHF. CDR3 nucleotide sequence: TGTGCCAGCAGCCTCCGGCAGCAATACTACCGGGACTTTAATTCACCCCTCCACTTT.